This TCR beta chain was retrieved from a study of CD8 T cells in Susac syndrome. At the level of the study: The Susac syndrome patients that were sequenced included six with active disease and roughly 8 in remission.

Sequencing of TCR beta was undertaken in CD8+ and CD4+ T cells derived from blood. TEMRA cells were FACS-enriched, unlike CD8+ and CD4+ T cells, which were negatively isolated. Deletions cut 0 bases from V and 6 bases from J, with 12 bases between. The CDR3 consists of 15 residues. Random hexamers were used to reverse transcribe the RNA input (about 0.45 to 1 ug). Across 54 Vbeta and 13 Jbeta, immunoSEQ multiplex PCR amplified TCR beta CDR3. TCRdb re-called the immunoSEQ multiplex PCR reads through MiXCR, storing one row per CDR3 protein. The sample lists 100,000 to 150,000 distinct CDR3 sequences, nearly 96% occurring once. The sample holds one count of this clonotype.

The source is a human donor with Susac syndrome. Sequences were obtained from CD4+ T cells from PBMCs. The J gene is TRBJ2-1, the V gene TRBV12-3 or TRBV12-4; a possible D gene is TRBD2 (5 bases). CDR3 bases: TGTGCCAGCAGTTTAGCAGGACTCGAAGGCAATGAGCAGTTCTTC. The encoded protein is CASSLAGLEGNEQFF.